Presented here are 23 T cell receptor beta chains from one specimen sequenced in a study of shared T cell receptors in the human thymus. Generated by immunoSEQ multiplex PCR, the TCRdb table keeps only in-frame clones and is missing some. Here the sample spans 550,000 to 800,000 clones, over 75% being singletons. A further study also used this sample, focusing on human thymus T cells.

Material: thymocytes. These receptors were taken from a girl in the first two years of life with a congenital heart defect.

CDR3 DNA: TGTGCCAGCTCACTATACCCTACCGACAGGGGTGGTAACACTGAAGCTTTCTTT. It encodes CASSLYPTDRGGNTEAFF. The chain is built from TRBV18 and TRBJ1-1; TRBD1 aligns across 8 bases. Germline V gives CDR1 KGHSH, CDR2 LQKENI. The CDR3 has 18 amino acids. Germline trimming cut 4 bases from V and 2 bases from J; bases unmatched to any gene: 15.

The chain carries TRBV4-3 and TRBJ2-3, with D tentatively TRBD2 (7 bases). The V and J ends lost 1 base and 1 base respectively, with 12 bases between them. The CDR3 loop spans 16 amino acids. Germline V gene sequence: CDR1 LGHNA, CDR2 YSLEER. CDR3 nucleotide sequence: TGCGCCAGCAGCCAAGGTGCGGGGGCCCGCACAGATACGCAGTATTTT. This encodes CASSQGAGARTDTQYF.

The rearrangement uses TRBV27 and TRBJ2-2; 7 bases agree with TRBD1. CDR1 is MNHEY, CDR2 SMNVEV, per germline (reference sequence). The CDR3 consists of 15 residues. J gave up 1 base and V 5 bases, and 4 bases lay outside the gene matches. The CDR3 nucleotides read TGTGCCAGCAGTACCGGGACAGTGAACACCGGGGAGCTGTTTTTT. It yields the protein CASSTGTVNTGELFF.

This chain uses TRBV9 with TRBJ1-1; D possibly corresponds to TRBD1 (6 bases). The CDR3 runs to 16 residues. Germline CDR1 SGDLS, CDR2 YYNGEE. Between the trimmed V and J ends, which lost 3 bases and 5 bases, there was a span of 20 bases. The CDR3 bases are TGTGCCAGCAGCGACCTTCAACAGGGTGGGAAAACTGAAGCTTTCTTT. It translates to CASSDLQQGGKTEAFF.

The genes are TRBV12-5 and TRBJ1-5, with D tentatively TRBD1 (6 bases). Looked up from germline, CDR1 is LGHNT and CDR2 is FRNRAP. The CDR3 loop spans 21 amino acids. Deletions cut 5 bases from V and 5 bases from J, with 34 bases between. CDR3 protein: CASGRQQRPRDIKRVHQPQHF. CDR3 nucleotides: TGTGCTAGTGGTCGACAACAACGACCCCGGGACATCAAGCGCGTCCATCAGCCCCAGCATTTT.

The CDR3 DNA reads as TGTGCCAGCAGCTTAGTCGGGGGAATGATCTACAATGAGCAGTTCTTC. This translates into CASSLVGGMIYNEQFF. V and J are TRBV13 and TRBJ2-1; D is possibly TRBD2 (6 bases). Deletions cut 1 base from V and 3 bases from J, with 13 bases between. This CDR3 has 16 residues. Germline CDR1 PRHDT, CDR2 FYEKMQ (reference sequence).

V is TRBV5-6 and J is TRBJ1-2; D gene ambiguous. Trimming removed 4 bases from V and 6 bases from J, with 7 bases in between. The CDR3 is 11 amino acids. Germline V CDR1 and CDR2: SGHDT, YYEEEE. The CDR3 region is CASSATDGYTF. Written as DNA, the CDR3 is TGTGCCAGCAGCGCGACTGATGGCTACACCTTC.

The gene calls are TRBV5-6 and TRBJ2-1; no clear D gene. The CDR3 extends over 17 amino acids. Germline CDR1 and CDR2: SGHDT and YYEEEE. V gave up 1 base and J gave up 2 bases, with 16 bases separating them. The CDR3 DNA sequence: TGTGCCAGCAGCTTGTTGTGGCGCGACTCCCCCTACAATGAGCAGTTCTTC. Protein: CASSLLWRDSPYNEQFF.

The V and J genes are TRBV13 and TRBJ2-3; 13 bases agree with TRBD2. CDR1 is PRHDT, CDR2 FYEKMQ, per germline (reference sequence). The junction had 7 bases not matched to a gene; V was cut back by 5 bases and J by 2 bases. This CDR3 region has 17 residues. The CDR3 sequence: CASSDGLAGDPTDTQYF. Here the CDR3 DNA reads TGTGCCAGCAGCGATGGACTAGCGGGGGACCCCACAGATACGCAGTATTTT.

The chain employs TRBV7-6 and TRBJ1-1; 9 nucleotides align to TRBD1. The germline V gene has CDR1 SGHVS and CDR2 FNYEAQ. The CDR3 spans 15 residues. Trimming took 5 bases from V and 6 from J; bases not matched to a gene: 10. The CDR3 region has the DNA TGTGCCAGCAGCCCCGGACAGGGGTTAATACCTGAAGCTTTCTTT. Amino acid sequence: CASSPGQGLIPEAFF.

Here the CDR3 DNA reads TGTGCCAGCACCCTGGGAGGCGGGGGGCCCACAGATACGCAGTATTTT. It translates to CASTLGGGGPTDTQYF. The chain recombines TRBV9 with TRBJ2-3, with 8 nucleotides matching TRBD2. The V gene end was trimmed by 6 bases and the J gene end by 2 bases; junction bases not matched to a gene: 11. The CDR3 is 16 residues long. CDR1 and CDR2 from the germline V gene are SGDLS and YYNGEE. The entire variable domain, with the rest obtained from reference TRBV9 and TRBJ2-3, is as follows: DSGVTQTPKHLITATGQRVTLRCSPRSGDLSVYWYQQSLDQGLQFLIQYYNGEERAKGNILERFSAQQFPDLHSELNLSSLELGDSALYFCASTLGGGGPTDTQYFGPGTRLTVL.

V is TRBV9 and J is TRBJ1-6; possibly TRBD1 for D (5 bases). V dropped 3 bases and J dropped 0 bases, with 16 bases sitting between them. CDR1 and CDR2 from the germline V gene are SGDLS and YYNGEE. The CDR3 length is 18 residues. The CDR3 sequence is CASSGTGQPSSYNSPLHF. The CDR3 coding sequence is TGTGCCAGCAGCGGAACAGGTCAACCAAGCTCCTATAATTCACCCCTCCACTTT.

The count of this clone is one. This rearrangement joins TRBV5-1 to TRBJ2-1; D may be TRBD2 (5 bases). Per the germline V gene, CDR1 is SGHRS and CDR2 is YFSETQ. This CDR3 has 15 residues. Trimming took 1 base from V and 3 from J, leaving 11 bases between them. The CDR3 DNA follows: TGCGCCAGCAGCTTGCGGGGATGGGGCTACAATGAGCAGTTCTTC. Protein: CASSLRGWGYNEQFF.

The J gene is TRBJ2-5, the V gene TRBV10-3, with D possibly being TRBD1 (5 bases). The J call could be wrong; TRBJ2-7 is a better fit for the DNA end. The CDR3 consists of 11 residues. Germline CDR1 is ENHRY and CDR2 is SYGVKD. CDR3: CARQRGNEQYF. As DNA, the CDR3 is TGTGCCCGCCAAAGGGGTAACGAGCAGTACTTC.

The CDR3 region has the DNA TGTGCCATTAAAACCCGACAGGGGAAAGGCGAGCAGTACTTC. Translated, it gives CAIKTRQGKGEQYF. The chain employs TRBV10-3 and TRBJ2-7; TRBD1 agrees at 8 bases. V lost 9 bases to trimming and J lost 6 bases; unmatched junction nucleotides: 13. The CDR3 runs 14 residues. Germline loops: CDR1 ENHRY, CDR2 SYGVKD.

The chain joins TRBV2 to TRBJ2-7, with TRBD2 matching over 9 bases. The CDR3 totals 15 residues. Trimming cost V 3 bases and J 5 bases; bases outside gene matches: 8. CDR1 is SNHLY and CDR2 is FYNNEI in the germline V gene. The CDR3 DNA reads as TGTGCCAGCAGTGATCCCGGTCTAGCGGGGCACGAGCAGTACTTC. Translating it yields CASSDPGLAGHEQYF.

This clone was picked up one time. The chain carries TRBV5-8 and TRBJ1-2; tentative D call: TRBD1 (5 bases). The length of the CDR3 is 16 residues. Trimming removed 1 base from V and 7 bases from J, with 20 bases in between. Germline CDR1 SGHTS, CDR2 YDEGEE. CDR3 bases: TGTGCCAGCAGCTTGTGGGCAGGGACGGGGGGTTGTGGCTACACCTTC. Its protein product is CASSLWAGTGGCGYTF.

The chain employs TRBV19 and TRBJ1-1; no definite D call. V shed 5 bases and J shed 11 bases, with 12 bases lying between them. CDR1 is LNHDA and CDR2 is SQIVND in the germline V gene (reference sequence). This CDR3 contains 11 residues. CDR3 loop: CASSSPSRAFF. The DNA of the CDR3 is TGTGCCAGTAGTTCTCCCTCGAGGGCTTTCTTT. The full variable domain, completed using reference TRBV19 and TRBJ1-1, is DGGITQSPKYLFRKEGQNVTLSCEQNLNHDAMYWYRQDPGQGLRLIYYSQIVNDFQKGDIAEGYSVSREKKESFPLTVTSAQKNPTAFYLCASSSPSRAFFGQGTRLTVV.

The J gene is TRBJ1-1, the V gene TRBV6-6; D possibly corresponds to TRBD1 (6 bases). Germline-derived CDR1 and CDR2 are MNHNY and SVGAGI (reference sequence). Trimming left V 6 bases short and J 1 base short, with 15 bases between. The CDR3 runs 15 residues. Written as DNA, the CDR3 is TGTGCCAGCAGACTATTCGGGGGGGCGAACACTGAAGCTTTCTTT. This sequence encodes CASRLFGGANTEAFF.

This clone has more than one count but fewer than ten. This chain links TRBV19 with TRBJ2-1; TRBD2 matches at 11 bases. J lost 1 base, V lost 3 bases, and 11 bases had no gene match. CDR3 length: 19 amino acids. Germline V gene data show CDR1 as LNHDA and CDR2 as SQIVND (reference sequence). CDR3 DNA: TGTGCCAGTAGTATCCATAGCGGGGGGGCTATCGGGTCCTACAATGAGCAGTTCTTC. The encoded protein is CASSIHSGGAIGSYNEQFF.

The rearrangement uses TRBV6-5 and TRBJ1-2; D is undetermined. V was cut by 0 bases and J by 6 bases, with 11 bases left in between. The CDR3 runs to 14 residues. CDR1 is MNHEY and CDR2 is SVGAGI in the germline V gene. The CDR3, as DNA: TGTGCCAGCAGTTACTCGGCGGATGATGATGGCTACACCTTC. It yields the protein CASSYSADDDGYTF.

DNA for the CDR3: TGTGCCAGCAGTTCCGGGACAGGGGGATCCATGAACACTGAAGCTTTCTTT. It encodes CASSSGTGGSMNTEAFF. The rearrangement links TRBV28 to TRBJ1-1; 11 nucleotides agree with TRBD1. V shed 4 bases, J shed 0 bases, and the junction held 7 bases outside the gene matches. Looked up from germline, CDR1 is MDHEN and CDR2 is SYDVKM. The CDR3 contains 17 residues.

The chain is built from TRBV5-4 and TRBJ2-7; D remains unclear. V was trimmed by 1 base and J by 1 base, leaving 15 bases between them. CDR1 is SGHNT, CDR2 YYREEE, per germline (reference sequence). The length of the CDR3 is 16 residues. The DNA of the CDR3 is TGTGCCAGCAGCTTGAACAGATCTCAGATTTCCTACGAGCAGTACTTC. This gives the protein CASSLNRSQISYEQYF.